This T cell receptor (beta chain) was found in a study of T cell changes during pregnancy in multiple sclerosis. V lost 7 bases and J lost 1, with 14 bases in between. The CDR3 length is 15 residues. Germline V lookup: CDR1 LNHDA, CDR2 SQIVND (reference sequence). Clones were sequenced by immunoSEQ multiplex PCR, and TCRdb holds only the in-frame ones, with some missing. The repertoire holds about 100,000 clones, with roughly 90% as singletons. This receptor was identified in a female donor with multiple sclerosis, enrolled in a pregnancy study. Specimen: peripheral blood, collected after pregnancy. The genes are TRBV19 and TRBJ1-5; no firm D call. Written as DNA, the CDR3 is TGTGCCAGTACGAACCGTCACATCAGCAATCAGCCCCAGCATTTT. Translating gives CASTNRHISNQPQHF.